This paragraph covers one TCR beta chain sequence. The target antigen is unknown. The germline V gene has CDR1 SEHNR and CDR2 FQNEAQ (reference sequence). This CDR3 comprises 14 residues. Deletions cut 2 bases from V and 7 bases from J, with 15 bases between. The study included ophthalmopathy patients with Clinical Activity Score at least 3, NOSPECS grade at least 4 and duration under 3 months. More than 9.5 ml fresh peripheral blood yielded the PBMCs. This sample was taken from a study of T cells in Graves' hyperthyroidism and ophthalmopathy. General study findings and limits: Ophthalmopathy onset followed model prediction by a median roughly 6 months.

RNA transcripts yielded amplified TCR beta CDR3 regions. A first-round RT-PCR of the TCR CDR3 used the HTBI primer set. One entry per CDR3 protein, called by TCRdb with MiXCR from the multiplex PCR reads. The sample lists approximately 490,000 distinct CDR3 sequences, about 20% occurring once. The receptor was derived from a woman in her 70s with Graves' ophthalmopathy. The genes are TRBV7-9 and TRBJ2-7; D is perhaps TRBD2 (5 bases). Sequenced: blood. The CDR3 nucleotides read TGTGCCAGCAGCTTACCGGAAAGGGAGAGGGAGCAGTACTTC. This translates into CASSLPEREREQYF.